Below, 17 T cell receptor beta chains from the same sample are listed, as sequenced in a study of OX40 agonist ivuxolimab in advanced cancers. Some clones are missing from TCRdb's copy, which holds only in-frame ones; the method was immunoSEQ multiplex PCR. The data show approximately 92,000 clones, roughly 95% seen once. This specimen consisted of CD4+ or CD8+ T cells sorted from blood, obtained in a trial of the OX40 agonist ivuxolimab. These receptors came from an adult with an advanced solid tumor such as melanoma, head and neck, liver or kidney cancer.

The chain combines TRBV10-3 with TRBJ2-5; 12 bases match TRBD2. The CDR3 is made up of 20 amino acids. The germline gives CDR1 ENHRY, CDR2 SYGVKD. After removal of 8 bases from V and 4 bases from J, the junction contained 23 bases not matched to a gene. This CDR3 is CAISSRGDTGLAGRTETQYF. DNA of the CDR3: TGTGCCATCTCATCAAGGGGAGATACCGGACTAGCGGGAAGGACAGAGACCCAGTACTTC.

J is TRBJ2-2 and V is TRBV6-1; TRBD2 aligns across 13 bases. The length of the CDR3 is 17 residues. The V and J ends lost 4 bases and 7 bases, in that order; junction bases with no gene match: 9. Germline loops: CDR1 MNHNS, CDR2 SASEGT. The CDR3 DNA is TGTGCCAGCAGTGCCCGGACTAGCGGGGGCCGGGGCGGGGAGCTGTTTTTT. Its protein is CASSARTSGGRGGELFF.

The CDR3, as DNA: TGTGCCAGCAGTTTACCGGGTATTGGACAGGGTTACACTGAAGCTTTCTTT. Translation gives CASSLPGIGQGYTEAFF. The chain combines TRBV28 with TRBJ1-1; 8 bases agree with TRBD1. Germline V gene data show CDR1 as MDHEN and CDR2 as SYDVKM. The CDR3 loop spans 17 amino acids. J gave up 3 bases and V 2 bases, and 11 bases lay outside the gene matches. Variable domain in full (rest from reference TRBV28 and TRBJ1-1): DVKVTQSSRYLVKRTGEKVFLECVQDMDHENMFWYRQDPGLGLRLIYFSYDVKMKEKGDIPEGYSVSREKKERFSLILESASTNQTSMYLCASSLPGIGQGYTEAFFGQGTRLTVV.

This chain connects TRBV29-1 to TRBJ1-2; a weak D match, TRBD1 (6 bases). The CDR3 consists of 14 residues. Germline V gene sequence: CDR1 SQVTM, CDR2 ANQGSEA. Trimming removed 2 bases at V and 4 bases at J, with 14 bases between. In DNA form, the CDR3 reads TGCAGCGTTGAAACCCGGGGGCTCGGCTATGGCTACACCTTC. This translates into CSVETRGLGYGYTF.

The V gene is TRBV7-8, the J gene TRBJ1-1; 10 bases map to TRBD1. V lost 0 bases to trimming and J lost 4 bases; unmatched junction nucleotides: 5. Germline CDR1 is SGHVS and CDR2 is FQNEAQ. This CDR3 is built from 16 residues. The CDR3, as DNA: TGTGCCAGCAGCTTAGCGGTTGGGGACAGGGGCACTGAAGCTTTCTTT. It yields the protein CASSLAVGDRGTEAFF.

This clone was counted a few times. The J gene is TRBJ2-7, the V gene TRBV6-6; D is possibly TRBD1 or TRBD2 (5 bases each). CDR3 size: 13 residues. V was trimmed by 11 bases and J by 7 bases, leaving 21 bases between them. The germline V gene encodes CDR1 MNHNY and CDR2 SVGAGI (reference sequence). Here the CDR3 DNA reads TGTGCCGGTTCCGGGGCCGAGAGAGGGGAGCAGTACTTC. It encodes CAGSGAERGEQYF.

The chain has TRBV9 and TRBJ1-1; tentatively, D is TRBD1 (6 bases). Trimming cost V 0 bases and J 1 base, with 7 bases left between them. CDR1 and CDR2 (germline): SGDLS, YYNGEE. This CDR3 spans 14 amino acids. In nucleotides, the CDR3 is TGTGCCAGCAGCGTAGAGGGGGAGAACACTGAAGCTTTCTTT. It translates to CASSVEGENTEAFF.

This sequence joins TRBV5-1 and TRBJ2-7, with D possibly being TRBD1 or TRBD2 (6 bases each). V gave up 2 bases and J gave up 2 bases, with 11 bases separating them. CDR1 and CDR2 from the germline V gene are SGHRS and YFSETQ. The CDR3 runs 14 residues. CDR3: CASSFGGQAYEQYF. As DNA, the CDR3 is TGCGCCAGCAGCTTTGGGGGGCAAGCCTACGAGCAGTACTTC. The full variable domain, completed using reference TRBV5-1 and TRBJ2-7, is KAGVTQTPRYLIKTRGQQVTLSCSPISGHRSVSWYQQTPGQGLQFLFEYFSETQRNKGNFPGRFSGRQFSNSRSEMNVSTLELGDSALYLCASSFGGQAYEQYFGPGTRLTVT.

As DNA, the CDR3 is TGTGCCAGCAGTCCCCACCCAGACGGGAACACTGAAGCTTTCTTT. Amino acids: CASSPHPDGNTEAFF. V gene TRBV27 combines with J gene TRBJ1-1; D remains ambiguous. The germline V gene has CDR1 MNHEY and CDR2 SMNVEV (reference sequence). This CDR3 comprises 15 residues. V was trimmed by 5 bases and J by 1 base, leaving 14 bases between them.

The chain joins TRBV28 to TRBJ2-5; D remains ambiguous. V shed 5 bases and J shed 1 base, with 5 bases lying between them. Germline V gene sequence: CDR1 MDHEN, CDR2 SYDVKM. The CDR3 covers 12 residues. The CDR3 DNA sequence: TGTGCCAGCAGTAGCATCCAAGAGACCCAGTACTTC. As protein: CASSSIQETQYF.

This chain joins TRBV28 and TRBJ2-1, with D perhaps matching TRBD1 or TRBD2 (6 bases each). This CDR3 comprises 20 residues. The V end lost 3 bases, the J end lost 0 bases, and 24 bases lay between the germline ends. Germline V gives CDR1 MDHEN, CDR2 SYDVKM. CDR3 DNA sequence: TGTGCCAGCAGTTTGACGCTTGGCGGGACATTCGATCCCTCCTACAATGAGCAGTTCTTC. Its protein is CASSLTLGGTFDPSYNEQFF.

The chain combines TRBV10-2 with TRBJ2-2; 11 bases are shared with TRBD2. V lost 7 bases to trimming and J lost 6 bases; unmatched junction nucleotides: 10. In germline, CDR1 is WSHSY, CDR2 SAAADI. This CDR3 has 16 amino acids. This CDR3 is CASTLTSGGVAGELFF. In DNA form, the CDR3 reads TGCGCCAGCACTTTAACTAGCGGGGGTGTAGCCGGGGAGCTGTTTTTT.

The J gene is TRBJ1-5, the V gene TRBV7-9, with D tentatively TRBD1 (6 bases). V was shortened by 3 bases and J by 1 base, with 16 bases between the two germline ends. This CDR3 contains 17 residues. Looked up from germline, CDR1 is SEHNR and CDR2 is FQNEAQ (reference sequence). The CDR3 sequence is CASSFGTGLRSNQPQHF. CDR3 DNA sequence: TGTGCCAGCAGCTTCGGTACAGGGCTCCGGAGCAATCAGCCCCAGCATTTT.

DNA of the CDR3: TGTGCCAGTAGTACACAGTTGCAGGAGACCCAGTACTTC. Translating gives CASSTQLQETQYF. The chain combines TRBV19 with TRBJ2-5; D gene unclear. CDR1 and CDR2 from the germline V gene are LNHDA and SQIVND (reference sequence). CDR3 length: 13 amino acids. V lost 4 bases, J lost 5 bases, and 11 bases lay in between.

The rearrangement links TRBV4-1 to TRBJ1-5, with TRBD1 as a possible D gene (5 bases). The V gene's germline CDR1 is MGHRA and CDR2 YSYEKL. Trimming removed 8 bases at V and 1 base at J, with 15 bases between. The CDR3 totals 15 residues. CDR3 sequence reads: CASHPGLSSNQPQHF. CDR3 nucleotides: TGCGCCAGCCACCCGGGGCTCTCAAGCAATCAGCCCCAGCATTTT.

The chain couples TRBV19 to TRBJ2-7, with TRBD2 identical over 9 bases. Germline V gene sequence: CDR1 LNHDA, CDR2 SQIVND (reference sequence). The V segment lost 4 bases and the J segment 2 bases; nucleotides outside the gene matches: 6. This CDR3 has 15 amino acids. Written as DNA, the CDR3 is TGTGCCAGTAGTACTGTAGCGGGAGCCACCTACGAGCAGTACTTC. As protein: CASSTVAGATYEQYF.

Points on this clone: The sample holds other DNA sequences that translate to the same CDR3. The V call is TRBV7-2, the J call TRBJ2-3, with a weak D call TRBD1 (5 bases). The CDR3 spans 13 residues. Germline values: CDR1 SGHTA, CDR2 FQGNSA. Trimming stripped 6 bases from V and 0 bases from J, with 7 bases between. CDR3 loop: CASRGPSTDTQYF. DNA for the CDR3: TGTGCCAGCAGGGGGCCGAGCACAGATACGCAGTATTTT.